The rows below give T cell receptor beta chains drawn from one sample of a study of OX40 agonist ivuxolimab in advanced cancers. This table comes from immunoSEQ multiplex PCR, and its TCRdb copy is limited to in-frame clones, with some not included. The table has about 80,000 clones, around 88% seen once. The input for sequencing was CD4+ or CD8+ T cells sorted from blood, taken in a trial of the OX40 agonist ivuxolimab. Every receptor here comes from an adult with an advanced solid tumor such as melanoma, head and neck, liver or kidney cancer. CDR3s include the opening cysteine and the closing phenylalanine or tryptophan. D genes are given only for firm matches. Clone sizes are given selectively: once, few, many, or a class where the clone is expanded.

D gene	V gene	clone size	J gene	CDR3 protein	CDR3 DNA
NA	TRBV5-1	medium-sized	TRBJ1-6	CASNDGGNSPLHF	TGCGCCAGCAATGATGGAGGGAATTCACCCCTCCACTTT
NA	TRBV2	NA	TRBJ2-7	CASSTTVSYEQYF	TGTGCCAGCAGTACGACAGTATCCTACGAGCAGTACTTC
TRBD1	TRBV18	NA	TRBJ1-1	CASSSGQGGSNTEAFF	TGTGCCAGCTCATCCGGACAGGGGGGGTCGAACACTGAAGCTTTCTTT
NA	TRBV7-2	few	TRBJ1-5	CASSLVGPSNQPQHF	TGTGCCAGCAGCTTAGTGGGACCTAGCAATCAGCCCCAGCATTTT
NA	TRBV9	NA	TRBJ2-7	CASSDGATATYEQYF	TGTGCCAGCAGCGATGGCGCGACGGCTACCTACGAGCAGTACTTC
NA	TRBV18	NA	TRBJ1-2	CASSPPAGYGYTF	TGTGCCAGCTCACCACCGGCGGGCTATGGCTACACCTTC
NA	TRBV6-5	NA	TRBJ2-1	CASSYGRDEQFF	TGTGCCAGCAGTTACGGGAGAGATGAGCAGTTCTTC
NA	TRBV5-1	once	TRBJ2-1	CASSLDGASNEQFF	TGCGCCAGCAGCTTGGATGGGGCAAGCAATGAGCAGTTCTTC
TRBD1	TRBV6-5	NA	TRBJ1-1	CASSRDRQNTEAFF	TGTGCCAGCAGTAGGGACAGACAGAACACTGAAGCTTTCTTT
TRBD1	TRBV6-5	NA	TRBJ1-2	CASSYSTGGYYGYTF	TGTGCCAGCAGTTACTCGACAGGGGGCTACTATGGCTACACCTTC
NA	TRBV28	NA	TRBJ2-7	CASSWVQARSYEQYF	TGTGCCAGCAGTTGGGTGCAGGCGCGCTCCTACGAGCAGTACTTC
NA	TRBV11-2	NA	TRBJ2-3	CASSLASSTDTQYF	TGTGCCAGCAGCTTAGCGTCAAGCACAGATACGCAGTATTTT
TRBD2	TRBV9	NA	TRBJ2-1	CASSPRTSGGAEQFF	TGTGCCAGCAGCCCCCGGACTAGCGGGGGGGCTGAGCAGTTCTTC
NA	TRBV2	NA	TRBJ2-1	CASKGGRYNEQFF	TGTGCCAGCAAGGGGGGAAGATACAATGAGCAGTTCTTC
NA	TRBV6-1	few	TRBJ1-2	CASSEKGLRVNYGYTF	TGTGCCAGCAGTGAAAAGGGTCTTAGAGTTAACTATGGCTACACCTTC
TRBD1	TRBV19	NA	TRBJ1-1	CASSPQGQGTEAFF	TGTGCCAGTAGCCCCCAGGGACAGGGGACTGAAGCTTTCTTT
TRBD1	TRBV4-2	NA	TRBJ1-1	CASSHAGQGKNTEAFF	TGTGCCAGCAGCCACGCTGGACAGGGGAAGAACACTGAAGCTTTCTTT